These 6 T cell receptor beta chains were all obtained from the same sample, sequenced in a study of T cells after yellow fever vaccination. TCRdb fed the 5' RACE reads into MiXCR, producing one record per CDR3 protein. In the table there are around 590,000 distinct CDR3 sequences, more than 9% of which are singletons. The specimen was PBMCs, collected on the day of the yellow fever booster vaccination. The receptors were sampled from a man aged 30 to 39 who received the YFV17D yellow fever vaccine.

In DNA, the CDR3 is TGCGCCAGCGAGTTCGGCAGGGGCGCAGATACGCAGTATTTT. This sequence encodes CASEFGRGADTQYF. The V and J genes are TRBV5-1 and TRBJ2-3, with a tentative D call TRBD1 (6 bases). This CDR3 region has 14 residues. Germline assignment: CDR1 SGHRS and CDR2 YFSETQ. Between the trimmed V and J ends, which lost 7 bases and 4 bases, there was a span of 16 bases.

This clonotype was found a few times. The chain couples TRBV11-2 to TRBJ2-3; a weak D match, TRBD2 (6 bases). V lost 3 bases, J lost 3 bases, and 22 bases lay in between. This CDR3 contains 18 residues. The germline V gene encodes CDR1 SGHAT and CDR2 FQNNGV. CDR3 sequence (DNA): TGTGCCAGCAGCTTCGATGGTCAGGCGGGAATGGGTACAGATACGCAGTATTTT. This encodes CASSFDGQAGMGTDTQYF.

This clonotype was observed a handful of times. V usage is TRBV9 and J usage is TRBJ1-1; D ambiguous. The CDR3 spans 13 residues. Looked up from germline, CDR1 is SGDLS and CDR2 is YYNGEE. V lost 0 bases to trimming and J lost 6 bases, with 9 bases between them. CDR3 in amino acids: CASSVVAGAEAFF. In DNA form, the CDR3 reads TGTGCCAGCAGCGTAGTAGCGGGCGCTGAAGCTTTCTTT.

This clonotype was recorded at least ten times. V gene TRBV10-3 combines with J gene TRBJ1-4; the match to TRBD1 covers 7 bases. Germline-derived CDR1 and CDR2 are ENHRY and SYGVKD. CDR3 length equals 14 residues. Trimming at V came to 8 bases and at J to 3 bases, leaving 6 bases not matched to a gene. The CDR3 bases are TGTGCCATCGCCCCGGGACAGTCTAATGAAAAACTGTTTTTT. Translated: CAIAPGQSNEKLFF.

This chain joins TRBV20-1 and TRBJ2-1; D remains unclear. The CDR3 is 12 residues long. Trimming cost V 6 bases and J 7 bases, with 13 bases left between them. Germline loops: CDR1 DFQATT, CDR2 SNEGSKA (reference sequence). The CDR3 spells CSAPRKRNEQFF. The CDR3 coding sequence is TGCAGTGCCCCCCGAAAAAGGAATGAGCAGTTCTTC.

This CDR3 is CASSLGDRVKYF. CDR3 DNA sequence: TGTGCCAGCAGCTTAGGGGACAGGGTCAAGTATTTT. The chain has TRBV7-9 and TRBJ2-3, with 9 bases matching TRBD1. V lost 1 base and J lost 13; bases outside the gene matches: 3. The CDR3 runs 12 residues. In germline, CDR1 is SEHNR, CDR2 FQNEAQ (reference sequence).